These 12 T cell receptor beta chains were sequenced from one sample in a study of blood T cell repertoires in COVID-19. Clones were read by immunoSEQ multiplex PCR, and TCRdb kept only the in-frame ones, dropping some. The sample includes 250,000 to 350,000 clones, 89% of them seen just once. The material sequenced was peripheral blood. The receptors were sampled from a middle-aged woman who had recovered from COVID-19.

J is TRBJ1-6 and V is TRBV28; D is uncertain. V lost 4 bases, J lost 3 bases, and 10 bases lay in between. The CDR3 runs to 15 residues. Germline CDR1 MDHEN, CDR2 SYDVKM. The CDR3 DNA reads TGTGCCAGCAGTTACGAGTCGGGCTATAATTCACCCCTCCACTTT. Amino acid sequence: CASSYESGYNSPLHF.

The chain uses TRBV27 and TRBJ2-1; 11 bases fit TRBD2. The CDR3 runs to 16 residues. Unmatched junction bases numbered 3, after V lost 4 bases and J lost 1 base. CDR1 is MNHEY, CDR2 SMNVEV, per germline (reference sequence). CDR3 residues: CASSSTSGTSYNEQFF. The CDR3, as DNA: TGTGCCAGCAGTTCGACTAGCGGGACATCCTACAATGAGCAGTTCTTC.

In its sample, this clone was seen once. The V and J genes are TRBV30 and TRBJ2-1; perhaps TRBD2 as D (6 bases). Germline V gene lookup returns CDR1 GTSNPN and CDR2 SVGIG (reference sequence). This CDR3 spans 14 amino acids. The V gene lost 8 bases and the J gene lost 5 bases, with 19 bases spanning the gap. CDR3 protein: CAERVRGRNNEQFF. The CDR3 DNA is TGTGCCGAGCGTGTCCGGGGGAGGAACAATGAGCAGTTCTTC.

The rearrangement links TRBV12-3 or TRBV12-4 to TRBJ1-4; no firm D call. The CDR3 covers 13 residues. Trimming shortened V by 5 bases and J by 11 bases, and 15 bases separated the two germline ends. The CDR3: CASSGLQLGKLFF. The CDR3 region has the DNA TGTGCCAGCAGTGGACTACAACTCGGGAAACTGTTTTTT.

The genes are TRBV14 and TRBJ2-2; D perhaps matches TRBD1 (5 bases). This CDR3 is 13 amino acids long. Trimming cost V 5 bases and J 10 bases, with 14 bases left between them. The germline CDR1 and CDR2 sequences are SGHDN and FVKESK. CDR3 DNA sequence: TGTGCCAGCAGCTCAGGGTTCGTAGAGGAGCTGTTTTTT. It is translated as CASSSGFVEELFF.

This rearrangement joins TRBV19 to TRBJ2-2; weak D call: TRBD2 (6 bases). CDR3 length: 19 amino acids. Trimming removed 7 bases from V and 1 base from J, with 25 bases in between. Germline-derived CDR1 and CDR2 are LNHDA and SQIVND (reference sequence). The DNA for the CDR3 is TGTGCCAGTACCCATGCGGGGCAGGGCGCCCCCGAGAACACCGGGGAGCTGTTTTTT. Translated, it gives CASTHAGQGAPENTGELFF.

In its sample, this clone was seen once. The chain has TRBV29-1 and TRBJ1-1, with TRBD1 as a possible D gene (6 bases). Per germline, CDR1 SQVTM and CDR2 ANQGSEA. V gave up 3 bases and J gave up 7 bases, with 9 bases separating them. CDR3 length: 11 amino acids. This chain's CDR3 is CSVERGNEAFF. As DNA, the CDR3 is TGCAGCGTTGAGAGGGGGAATGAAGCTTTCTTT.

The sample holds one count of this clone. V usage is TRBV7-2 and J usage is TRBJ2-5; TRBD2 agrees at 9 bases. V lost 1 base, J lost 5 bases, and 8 bases stayed unmatched. CDR1 is SGHTA, CDR2 FQGNSA, per germline. The CDR3 is made up of 16 amino acids. As DNA, the CDR3 is TGTGCCAGCAGCTTAGGGGAGACTAGCGGAGTGGAGACCCAGTACTTC. It translates to CASSLGETSGVETQYF. Variable domain in full (rest from reference TRBV7-2 and TRBJ2-5): GAGVSQSPSNKVTEKGKDVELRCDPISGHTALYWYRQSLGQGLEFLIYFQGNSAPDKSGLPSDRFSAERTGGSVSTLTIQRTQQEDSAVYLCASSLGETSGVETQYFGPGTRLLVL.

This clone has just one count. The rearrangement joins TRBV27 to TRBJ2-3, with D uncertain. The CDR3 length is 15 residues. Germline loops: CDR1 MNHEY, CDR2 SMNVEV (reference sequence). Trimming stripped 2 bases from V and 2 bases from J, with 11 bases between. CDR3 coding DNA: TGTGCCAGCAGTTTAGGCGGCGGATACACAGATACGCAGTATTTT. This codes for CASSLGGGYTDTQYF.

The rearrangement uses TRBV19 and TRBJ1-5; 7 nucleotides line up with TRBD1. The germline CDR1 and CDR2 sequences are LNHDA and SQIVND (reference sequence). This CDR3 is built from 14 residues. With 4 bases clipped from V and 2 bases from J, the junction kept 2 bases outside the gene matches. The CDR3 loop reads CASSSTGGNQPQHF. The CDR3 region has the DNA TGTGCCAGTAGTAGTACAGGGGGCAATCAGCCCCAGCATTTT.

V and J are TRBV5-1 and TRBJ2-2, with 7 bases aligning to TRBD1. The CDR3 runs 15 residues. Germline lookup yields CDR1 SGHRS and CDR2 YFSETQ. The V and J ends lost 1 base and 1 base, in that order; junction bases with no gene match: 1. Here the CDR3 DNA reads TGCGCCAGCAGCTTGAACAGGGGGAACACCGGGGAGCTGTTTTTT. Amino acid sequence: CASSLNRGNTGELFF.

The chain recombines TRBV23-1 with TRBJ1-6; D may be TRBD1 (6 bases). TRBV23-1 is noted as an ORF with a role that remains uncertain. The length of the CDR3 is 18 residues. The V end was cut by 3 bases, the J end by 3 bases, with 18 bases between. In DNA form, the CDR3 reads TGCGCCAGCAGTCAGAGGGACACCAGTAAAATCTATAATTCACCCCTCCACTTT. Translating gives CASSQRDTSKIYNSPLHF.